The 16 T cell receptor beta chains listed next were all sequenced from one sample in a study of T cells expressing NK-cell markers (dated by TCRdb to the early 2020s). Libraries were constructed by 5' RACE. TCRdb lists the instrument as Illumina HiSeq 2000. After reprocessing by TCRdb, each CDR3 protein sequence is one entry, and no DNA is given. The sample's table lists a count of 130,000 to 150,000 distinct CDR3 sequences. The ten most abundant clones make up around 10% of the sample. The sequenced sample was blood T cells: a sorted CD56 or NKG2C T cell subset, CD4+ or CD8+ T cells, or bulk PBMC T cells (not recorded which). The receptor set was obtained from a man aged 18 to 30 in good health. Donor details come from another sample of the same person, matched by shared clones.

The CDR3 spells CASSQGQGADTEAFF. The genes are TRBV4-3 and TRBJ1-1; with no DNA, the TCRdb D assignment of TRBD1 cannot be verified. Germline-derived CDR1 and CDR2 are LGHNA and YSLEER. The CDR3 is made up of 15 amino acids.

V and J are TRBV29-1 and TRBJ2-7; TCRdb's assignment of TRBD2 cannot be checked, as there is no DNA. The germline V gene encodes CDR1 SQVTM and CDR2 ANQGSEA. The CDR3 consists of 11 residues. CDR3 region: CSAEGDYEQYF.

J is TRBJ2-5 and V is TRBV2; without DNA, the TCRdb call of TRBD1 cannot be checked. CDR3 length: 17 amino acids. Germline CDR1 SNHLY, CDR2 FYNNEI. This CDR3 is CASSDDPLAGGVETQYF.

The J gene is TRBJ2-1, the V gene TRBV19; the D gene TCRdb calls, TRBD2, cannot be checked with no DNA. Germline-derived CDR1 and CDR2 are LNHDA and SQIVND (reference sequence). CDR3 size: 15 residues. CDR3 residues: CASSSAWEVYNEQFF.

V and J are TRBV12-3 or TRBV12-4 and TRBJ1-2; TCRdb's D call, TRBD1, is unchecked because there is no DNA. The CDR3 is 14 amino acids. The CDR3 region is CASSREGQGLGYTF.

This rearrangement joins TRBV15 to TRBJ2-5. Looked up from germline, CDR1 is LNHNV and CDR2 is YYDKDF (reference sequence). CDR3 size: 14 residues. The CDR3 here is CATTTAREQETQYF. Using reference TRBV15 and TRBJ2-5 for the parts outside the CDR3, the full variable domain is DAMVIQNPRYQVTQFGKPVTLSCSQTLNHNVMYWYQQKSSQAPKLLFHYYDKDFNNEADTPDNFQSRRPNTSFCFLDIRSPGLGDTAMYLCATTTAREQETQYFGPGTRLLVL.

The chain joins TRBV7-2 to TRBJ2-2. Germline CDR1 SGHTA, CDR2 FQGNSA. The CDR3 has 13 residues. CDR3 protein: CASSLSADGELFF.

The CDR3 sequence: CASSLQGREQYF. V and J are TRBV11-2 and TRBJ2-7; TCRdb reports TRBD1, a call that lacks DNA to check it against. The CDR3 runs to 12 residues. Per the germline V gene, CDR1 is SGHAT and CDR2 is FQNNGV.

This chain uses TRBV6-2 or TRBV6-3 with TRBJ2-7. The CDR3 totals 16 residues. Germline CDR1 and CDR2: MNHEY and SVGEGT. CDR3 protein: CASSYDPRRDLYEQYF.

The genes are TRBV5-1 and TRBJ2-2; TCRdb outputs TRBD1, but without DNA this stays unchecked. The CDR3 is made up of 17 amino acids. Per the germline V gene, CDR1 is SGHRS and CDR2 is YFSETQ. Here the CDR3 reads CASTLIPRQGTTGELFF. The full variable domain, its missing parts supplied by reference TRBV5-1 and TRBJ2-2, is KAGVTQTPRYLIKTRGQQVTLSCSPISGHRSVSWYQQTPGQGLQFLFEYFSETQRNKGNFPGRFSGRQFSNSRSEMNVSTLELGDSALYLCASTLIPRQGTTGELFFGEGSRLTVL.

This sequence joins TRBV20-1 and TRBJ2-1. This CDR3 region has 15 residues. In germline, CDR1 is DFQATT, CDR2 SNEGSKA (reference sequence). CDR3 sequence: CSARDPGVSYNEQFF.

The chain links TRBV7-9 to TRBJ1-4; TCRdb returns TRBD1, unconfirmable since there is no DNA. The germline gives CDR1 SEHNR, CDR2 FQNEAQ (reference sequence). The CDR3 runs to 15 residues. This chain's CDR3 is CASSVTTGGREKLFF.

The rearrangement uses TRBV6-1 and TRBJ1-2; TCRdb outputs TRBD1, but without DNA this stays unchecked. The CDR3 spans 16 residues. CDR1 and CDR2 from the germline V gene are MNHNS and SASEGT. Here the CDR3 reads CASSLLGTGANYGYTF.

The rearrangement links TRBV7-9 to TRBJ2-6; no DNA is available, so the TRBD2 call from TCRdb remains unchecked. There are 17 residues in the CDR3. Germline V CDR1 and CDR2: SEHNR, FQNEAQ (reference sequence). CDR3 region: CASSLGLGLSGANVLTF.

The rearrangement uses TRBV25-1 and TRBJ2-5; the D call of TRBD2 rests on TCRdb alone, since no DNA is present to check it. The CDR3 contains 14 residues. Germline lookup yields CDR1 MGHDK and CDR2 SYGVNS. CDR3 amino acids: CASRLPGGGETQYF.

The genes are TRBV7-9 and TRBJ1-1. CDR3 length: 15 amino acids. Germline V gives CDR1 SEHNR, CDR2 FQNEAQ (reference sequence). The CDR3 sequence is CASSFHTAAVAEAFF.